The 8 T cell receptor beta chains given below trace back to one sample, sequenced in a study of T cell clonality in common variable immunodeficiency. Points from the study as a whole: Fewer deletions and N-nucleotide insertions were reportedly seen in common variable immunodeficiency TCR beta sequences.

Data came from immunoSEQ multiplex PCR; TCRdb stores just in-frame clones and leaves some out. In total the sample includes around 30,000 clones, none of them seen once. The antigens these receptors bind are not known. Sequenced sample: peripheral blood mononuclear cells. Receptor source: a human donor with common variable immunodeficiency.

A word on this clone: The read is 3 residues too short to cover the CDR3 end, so that end is filled in from the germline J gene. This chain links TRBV6-4 with TRBJ1-1; 10 bases match TRBD1. The CDR3 has 16 amino acids. Germline assignment: CDR1 MRHNA and CDR2 SNTAGT. V lost 6 bases, J lost 4 bases, and 11 bases stayed unmatched. The sequenced part of the CDR3 DNA is TGTGCCAGCAGCCGGGACAGGGGCATTGGGGCCACTGAA. Translated, it gives CASSRDRGIGATE. The whole CDR3 protein is CASSRDRGIGATEAFF.

Concerning this clone itself: The read terminates 3 residues before the CDR3 end, so the remaining end is supplied by the germline J gene. J is TRBJ2-5 and V is TRBV18; 8 bases are a match to TRBD2. The CDR3 is 17 residues long. V was pared by 3 bases and J by 2 bases, with 11 bases of the junction left unmatched. Germline assignment: CDR1 KGHSH and CDR2 LQKENI. Partial CDR3 DNA: TGTGCCAGCTCACCGTCCGCTGCGGCTAGCGGGCAAGAGACC. Translated, it gives CASSPSAAASGQET. The entire CDR3 protein reads CASSPSAAASGQETQYF.

With regard to this clone: The CDR3 end lies 3 residues beyond the end of the read and is filled in from the germline J gene. The chain is built from TRBV2 and TRBJ2-7, with 8 positions matching TRBD1. The length of the CDR3 is 14 residues. With 6 bases clipped from V and 3 bases from J, the junction kept 7 bases outside the gene matches. From germline, CDR1 is SNHLY and CDR2 FYNNEI. CDR3 sequence: CASRTGALGYEQYF. The part of the CDR3 DNA that was read is TGTGCCAGCAGGACAGGGGCGCTCGGCTACGAG. Full variable domain (rest looked up from reference TRBV2 and TRBJ2-7): EPEVTQTPSHQVTQMGQEVILRCVPISNHLYFYWYRQILGQKVEFLVSFYNNEISEKSEIFDDQFSVERPDGSNFTLKIRSTKLEDSAMYFCASRTGALGYEQYFGPGTRLTVT.

This clone was recorded many times. The CDR3 end lies 3 residues beyond the end of the read and is filled in from the germline J gene. The chain uses TRBV7-9 and TRBJ1-2; tentative D call: TRBD1 (6 bases). The CDR3 totals 15 residues. From germline, CDR1 is SEHNR and CDR2 FQNEAQ (reference sequence). V was clipped by 2 bases and J by 2 bases, with 12 bases between them. The covered CDR3 bases are TGTGCCAGCAGCTTAAACCTAGGACAGAACTATGGC. It encodes CASSLNLGQNYG. The whole CDR3 protein is CASSLNLGQNYGYTF.

This clone was picked up a small number of times. The observed sequence ends 3 residues before the CDR3 terminus, with the missing tail filled in from the germline J gene. The genes are TRBV7-3 and TRBJ2-1; 9 bases agree with TRBD2. Per the germline V gene, CDR1 is SGHTA and CDR2 is FQGTGA. The junction had 17 bases not matched to a gene; V was cut back by 5 bases and J by 9 bases. The CDR3 spans 17 residues. The CDR3 reads CASSPKSGRISVGEQFF. The part of the CDR3 DNA that was read is TGTGCCAGCAGCCCAAAAAGCGGGAGGATAAGTGTAGGTGAG.

This clone was counted a few times. The CDR3 end lies 3 residues beyond the end of the read and is filled in from the germline J gene. The V gene is TRBV6-2 or TRBV6-3, the J gene TRBJ2-1; TRBD2 matches 10 bases. This CDR3 is 17 amino acids long. Trimming took 7 bases from V and 7 from J; bases not matched to a gene: 16. Germline CDR1 and CDR2: MNHEY and SVGEGT. The covered CDR3 bases are TGTGCCAGCACCGTAAATGTTCCTAGCGGGAGTGGTAATGAG. Protein sequence: CASTVNVPSGSGNE. The entire CDR3 protein is CASTVNVPSGSGNEQFF.

This clone came up many times. The read falls 3 residues short of the CDR3 end, and the missing part is taken from the germline J gene. The chain recombines TRBV7-2 with TRBJ2-3; tentatively, D is TRBD1 (6 bases). Germline V gene data show CDR1 as SGHTA and CDR2 as FQGNSA. V was cut by 4 bases and J by 2 bases, with 13 bases left in between. The CDR3 runs 15 residues. The DNA read from the CDR3 is TGTGCCAGCAGCTCGGGACAAGGGGTCACAGATACG. Translation: CASSSGQGVTDT. The CDR3, in full, reads CASSSGQGVTDTQYF.

Comments on this clone: Read sequence stops 3 residues before the CDR3 end, and the germline J gene provides the missing end. Other DNA sequences in the same sample also yield this CDR3. The chain couples TRBV7-6 to TRBJ1-3, with 8 bases aligning to TRBD1. CDR3 length: 16 residues. CDR1 SGHVS and CDR2 FNYEAQ come from the germline V gene. The ends lost 4 bases at V and 0 bases at J; junction bases unmatched: 5. Here the CDR3 reads CASSSRQGSSGNTIYF. The DNA read from the CDR3 is TGTGCCAGCAGCTCACGACAGGGGAGCTCTGGAAACACC.